The entry below gives a single TCR beta chain sequence along with its context. The read ends 3 residues before the CDR3 terminus; that terminus is restored from the germline J gene. V was trimmed by 3 bases and J by 5 bases, leaving 23 bases between them. Germline V CDR1 and CDR2: DFQATT, SNEGSKA (reference sequence). The CDR3 contains 18 residues. Here immunoSEQ multiplex PCR was the method, and the copy in TCRdb shows in-frame clones only, minus some. This sample's table has 30,000 to 40,000 clones. This specimen comes from a study of T cells in women clearing cervical HPV infection. Study-wide context: Women with histologically confirmed HPV16-related CIN3 or worse, 2 with invasive cancer, served as cases. HLA type could not be excluded as a confounder.

Sequencing was carried out using blood buffy coat. This clonotype was obtained from a woman aged 18 to 75 with a cervical HPV16 infection that either progressed to CIN3+ or cleared (not recorded which). This chain joins TRBV20-1 and TRBJ1-6; D perhaps matches TRBD1 (5 bases). CDR3 amino acids: CSARGGWEGLGDNSPLHF. CDR3 bases read: TGCAGTGCTAGGGGGGGATGGGAAGGGTTAGGCGATAATTCACCC.